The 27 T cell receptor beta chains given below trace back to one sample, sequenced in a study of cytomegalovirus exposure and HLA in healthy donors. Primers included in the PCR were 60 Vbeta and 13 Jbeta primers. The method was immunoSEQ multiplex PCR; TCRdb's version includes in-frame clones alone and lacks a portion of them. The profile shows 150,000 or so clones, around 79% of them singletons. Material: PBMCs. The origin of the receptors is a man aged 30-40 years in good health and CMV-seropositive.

Written as DNA, the CDR3 is TGTGCCAGCAGTTCTTCCTACGGGGAGCAGTACTTC. It codes for CASSSSYGEQYF. The chain is built from TRBV27 and TRBJ2-7; no firm D call. V was trimmed by 4 bases and J by 7 bases, leaving 11 bases between them. Germline V CDR1 and CDR2: MNHEY, SMNVEV (reference sequence). This CDR3 contains 12 residues.

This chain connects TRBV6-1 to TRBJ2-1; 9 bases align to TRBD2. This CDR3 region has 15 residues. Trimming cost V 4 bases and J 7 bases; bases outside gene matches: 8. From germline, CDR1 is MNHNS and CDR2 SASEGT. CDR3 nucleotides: TGTGCCAGCAGTGCCGCGGGGGGGCCTAGGAATGAGCAGTTCTTC. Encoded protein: CASSAAGGPRNEQFF.

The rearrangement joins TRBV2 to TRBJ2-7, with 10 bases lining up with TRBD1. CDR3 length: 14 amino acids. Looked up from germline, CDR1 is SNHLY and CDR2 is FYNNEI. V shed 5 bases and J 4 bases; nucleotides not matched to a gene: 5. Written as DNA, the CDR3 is TGTGCCAGCAGTATTGACAGGGGGCGGTACGAGCAGTACTTC. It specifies CASSIDRGRYEQYF.

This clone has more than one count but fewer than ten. The CDR3, as DNA: TGTGCCACCAGCTTTGGAGGAGGGTATAGAAACACCATATATTTT. This encodes CATSFGGGYRNTIYF. The chain has TRBV15 and TRBJ1-3; unclear D gene. V shed 5 bases and J shed 5 bases, with 16 bases lying between them. The CDR3 loop spans 15 amino acids. Per germline, CDR1 LNHNV and CDR2 YYDKDF (reference sequence).

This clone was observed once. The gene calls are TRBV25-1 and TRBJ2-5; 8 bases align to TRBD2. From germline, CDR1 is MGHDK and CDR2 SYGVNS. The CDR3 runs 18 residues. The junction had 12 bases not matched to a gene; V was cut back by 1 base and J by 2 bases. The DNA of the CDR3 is TGTGCCAGCAGTGAATCCGGGGGGGCATCCAAGAGGCAAGAGACCCAGTACTTC. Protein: CASSESGGASKRQETQYF.

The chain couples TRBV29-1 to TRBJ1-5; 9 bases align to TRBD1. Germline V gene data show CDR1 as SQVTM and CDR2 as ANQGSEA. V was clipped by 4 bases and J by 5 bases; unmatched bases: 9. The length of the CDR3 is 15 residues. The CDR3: CSVGVGQGSDQPQHF. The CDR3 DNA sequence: TGCAGCGTTGGGGTGGGACAGGGTAGTGATCAGCCCCAGCATTTT.

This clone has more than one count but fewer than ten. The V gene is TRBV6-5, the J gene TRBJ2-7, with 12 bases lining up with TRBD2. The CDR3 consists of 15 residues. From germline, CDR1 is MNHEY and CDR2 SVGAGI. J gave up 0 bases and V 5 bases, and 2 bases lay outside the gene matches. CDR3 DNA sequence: TGTGCCAGCAGTACTAGCGGGGGGAGCTCCTACGAGCAGTACTTC. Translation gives CASSTSGGSSYEQYF.

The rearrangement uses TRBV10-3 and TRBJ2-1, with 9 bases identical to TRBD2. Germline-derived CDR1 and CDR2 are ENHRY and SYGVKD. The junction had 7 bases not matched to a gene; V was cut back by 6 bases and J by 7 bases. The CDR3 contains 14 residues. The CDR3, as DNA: TGTGCCATCAGGACTAGCGGCACCAAGAATGAGCAGTTCTTC. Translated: CAIRTSGTKNEQFF.

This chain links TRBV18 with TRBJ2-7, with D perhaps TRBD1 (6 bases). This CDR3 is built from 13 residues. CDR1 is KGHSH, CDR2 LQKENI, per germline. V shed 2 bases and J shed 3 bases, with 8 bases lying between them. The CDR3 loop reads CASSPTGNYEQYF. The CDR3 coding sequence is TGTGCCAGCTCACCAACAGGGAACTACGAGCAGTACTTC.

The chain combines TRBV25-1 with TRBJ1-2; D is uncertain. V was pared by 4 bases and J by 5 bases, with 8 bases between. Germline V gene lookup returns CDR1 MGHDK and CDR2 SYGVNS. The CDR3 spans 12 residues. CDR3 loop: CASSAGGYGYTF. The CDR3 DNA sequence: TGTGCCAGCAGTGCTGGCGGGTATGGCTACACCTTC.

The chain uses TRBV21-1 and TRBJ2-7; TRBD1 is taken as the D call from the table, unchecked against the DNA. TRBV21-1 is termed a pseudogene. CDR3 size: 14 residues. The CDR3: CASSNGRGGSEQYF. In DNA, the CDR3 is TGTGCCAGCAGCAATGGTAGGGGCGGCTCCGAGCAGTACTTC.

This CDR3 is CASSPGLNTEAFF. The DNA of the CDR3 is TGTGCCAGCAGTCCGGGACTAAACACTGAAGCTTTCTTT. V usage is TRBV5-4 and J usage is TRBJ1-1; TRBD1 might be the D (5 bases). Trimming cost V 5 bases and J 2 bases, with 10 bases left between them. The CDR3 extends over 13 amino acids. Germline V gene sequence: CDR1 SGHNT, CDR2 YYREEE (reference sequence). The full variable domain, its missing parts supplied by reference TRBV5-4 and TRBJ1-1, is ETGVTQSPTHLIKTRGQQVTLRCSSQSGHNTVSWYQQALGQGPQFIFQYYREEENGRGNFPPRFSGLQFPNYSSELNVNALELDDSALYLCASSPGLNTEAFFGQGTRLTVV.

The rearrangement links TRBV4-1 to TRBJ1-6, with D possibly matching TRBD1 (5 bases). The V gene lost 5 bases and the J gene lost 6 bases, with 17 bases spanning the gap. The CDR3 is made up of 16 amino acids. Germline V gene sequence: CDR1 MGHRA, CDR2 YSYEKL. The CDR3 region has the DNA TGCGCCAGCAGCTTAAGTCCGGGACTGGTTAATTCACCCCTCCACTTT. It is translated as CASSLSPGLVNSPLHF.

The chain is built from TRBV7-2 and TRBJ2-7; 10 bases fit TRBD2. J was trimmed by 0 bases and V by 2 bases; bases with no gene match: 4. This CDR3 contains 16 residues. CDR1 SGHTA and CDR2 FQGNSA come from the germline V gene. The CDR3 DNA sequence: TGTGCCAGCAGCTTAAGCGGGGGGGTGAGCTCCTACGAGCAGTACTTC. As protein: CASSLSGGVSSYEQYF.

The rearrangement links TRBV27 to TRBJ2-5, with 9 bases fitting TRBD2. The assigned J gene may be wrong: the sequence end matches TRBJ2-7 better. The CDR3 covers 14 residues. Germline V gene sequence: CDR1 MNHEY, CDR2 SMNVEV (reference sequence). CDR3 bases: TGTGCCAGCACCTTAGGGCGGGGGGGCGGCGAGCAGTACTTC. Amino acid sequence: CASTLGRGGGEQYF.

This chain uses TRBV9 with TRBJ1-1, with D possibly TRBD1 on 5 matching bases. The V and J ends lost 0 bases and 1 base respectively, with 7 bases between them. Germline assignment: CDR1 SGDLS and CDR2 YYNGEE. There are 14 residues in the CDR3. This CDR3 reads CASSVEDKNTEAFF. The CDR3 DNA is TGTGCCAGCAGCGTAGAGGACAAGAACACTGAAGCTTTCTTT.

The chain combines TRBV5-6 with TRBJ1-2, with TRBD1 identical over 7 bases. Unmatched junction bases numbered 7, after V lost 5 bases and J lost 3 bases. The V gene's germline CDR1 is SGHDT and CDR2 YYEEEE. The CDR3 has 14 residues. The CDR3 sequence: CASSRQGGDYGYTF. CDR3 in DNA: TGTGCCAGCAGTCGTCAGGGGGGAGACTATGGCTACACCTTC.

As DNA, the CDR3 is TGTGCCAGCAGCGCCCAAGGGAATAGCGCAGATACGCAGTATTTT. It encodes CASSAQGNSADTQYF. The V and J genes are TRBV9 and TRBJ2-3; a possible D gene is TRBD2 (5 bases). This CDR3 comprises 15 residues. Looked up from germline, CDR1 is SGDLS and CDR2 is YYNGEE. Trimming removed 3 bases from V and 4 bases from J, with 15 bases in between.

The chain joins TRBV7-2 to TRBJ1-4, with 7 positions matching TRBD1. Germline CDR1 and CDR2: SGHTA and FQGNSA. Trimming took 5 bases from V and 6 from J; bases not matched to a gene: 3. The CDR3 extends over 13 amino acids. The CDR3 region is CASSATGYEKLFF. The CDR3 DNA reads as TGTGCCAGCAGCGCGACAGGGTATGAAAAACTGTTTTTT.

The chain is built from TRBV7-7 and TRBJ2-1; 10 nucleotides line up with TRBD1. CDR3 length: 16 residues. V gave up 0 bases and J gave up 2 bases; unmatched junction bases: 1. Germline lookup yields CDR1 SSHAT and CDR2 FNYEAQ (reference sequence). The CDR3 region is CASSLADRGPYNEQFF. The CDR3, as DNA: TGTGCCAGCAGCTTAGCCGACAGGGGGCCCTACAATGAGCAGTTCTTC.

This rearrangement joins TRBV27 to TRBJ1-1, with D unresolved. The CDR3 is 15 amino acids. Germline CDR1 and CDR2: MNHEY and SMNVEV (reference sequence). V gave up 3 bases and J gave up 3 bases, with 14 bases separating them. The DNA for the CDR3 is TGTGCCAGCAGTTTGGGTGCAGGTCTGCACACTGAAGCTTTCTTT. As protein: CASSLGAGLHTEAFF.

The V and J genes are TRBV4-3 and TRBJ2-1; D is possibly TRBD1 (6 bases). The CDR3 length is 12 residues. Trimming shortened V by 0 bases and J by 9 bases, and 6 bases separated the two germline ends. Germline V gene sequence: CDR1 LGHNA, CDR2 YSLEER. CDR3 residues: CASSQETGEQFF. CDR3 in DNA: TGCGCCAGCAGCCAAGAGACAGGTGAGCAGTTCTTC.

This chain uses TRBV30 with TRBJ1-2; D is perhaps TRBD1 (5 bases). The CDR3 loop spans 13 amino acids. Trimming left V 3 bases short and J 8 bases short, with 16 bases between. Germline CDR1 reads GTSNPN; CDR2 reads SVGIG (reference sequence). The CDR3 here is CAWRALGTGGYTF. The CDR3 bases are TGTGCCTGGAGGGCCCTGGGGACTGGCGGCTACACCTTC.

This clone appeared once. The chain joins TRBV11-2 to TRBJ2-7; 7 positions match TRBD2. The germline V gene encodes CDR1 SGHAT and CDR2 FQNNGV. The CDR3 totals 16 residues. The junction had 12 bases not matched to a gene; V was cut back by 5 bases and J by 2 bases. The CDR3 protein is CASSPKAGVTPYEQYF. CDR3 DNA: TGTGCCAGCAGCCCAAAGGCGGGGGTTACCCCCTACGAGCAGTACTTC.

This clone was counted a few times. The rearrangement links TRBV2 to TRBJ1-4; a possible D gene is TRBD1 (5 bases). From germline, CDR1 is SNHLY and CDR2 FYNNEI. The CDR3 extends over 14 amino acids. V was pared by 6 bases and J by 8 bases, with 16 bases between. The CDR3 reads CASRPGTGGEKLFF. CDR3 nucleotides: TGTGCCAGCAGACCCGGGACTGGAGGGGAAAAACTGTTTTTT.

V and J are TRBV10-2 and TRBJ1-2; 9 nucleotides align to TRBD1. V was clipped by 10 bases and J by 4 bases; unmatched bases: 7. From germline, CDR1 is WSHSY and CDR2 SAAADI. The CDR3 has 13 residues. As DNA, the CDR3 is TGCGCCATCAAGGACAGGGGAGGCTATGGCTACACCTTC. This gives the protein CAIKDRGGYGYTF.

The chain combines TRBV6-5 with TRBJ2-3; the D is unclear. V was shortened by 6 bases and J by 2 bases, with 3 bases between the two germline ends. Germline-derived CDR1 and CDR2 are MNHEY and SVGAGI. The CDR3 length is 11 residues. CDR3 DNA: TGTGCCAGCAGCAACACAGATACGCAGTATTTT. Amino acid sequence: CASSNTDTQYF.